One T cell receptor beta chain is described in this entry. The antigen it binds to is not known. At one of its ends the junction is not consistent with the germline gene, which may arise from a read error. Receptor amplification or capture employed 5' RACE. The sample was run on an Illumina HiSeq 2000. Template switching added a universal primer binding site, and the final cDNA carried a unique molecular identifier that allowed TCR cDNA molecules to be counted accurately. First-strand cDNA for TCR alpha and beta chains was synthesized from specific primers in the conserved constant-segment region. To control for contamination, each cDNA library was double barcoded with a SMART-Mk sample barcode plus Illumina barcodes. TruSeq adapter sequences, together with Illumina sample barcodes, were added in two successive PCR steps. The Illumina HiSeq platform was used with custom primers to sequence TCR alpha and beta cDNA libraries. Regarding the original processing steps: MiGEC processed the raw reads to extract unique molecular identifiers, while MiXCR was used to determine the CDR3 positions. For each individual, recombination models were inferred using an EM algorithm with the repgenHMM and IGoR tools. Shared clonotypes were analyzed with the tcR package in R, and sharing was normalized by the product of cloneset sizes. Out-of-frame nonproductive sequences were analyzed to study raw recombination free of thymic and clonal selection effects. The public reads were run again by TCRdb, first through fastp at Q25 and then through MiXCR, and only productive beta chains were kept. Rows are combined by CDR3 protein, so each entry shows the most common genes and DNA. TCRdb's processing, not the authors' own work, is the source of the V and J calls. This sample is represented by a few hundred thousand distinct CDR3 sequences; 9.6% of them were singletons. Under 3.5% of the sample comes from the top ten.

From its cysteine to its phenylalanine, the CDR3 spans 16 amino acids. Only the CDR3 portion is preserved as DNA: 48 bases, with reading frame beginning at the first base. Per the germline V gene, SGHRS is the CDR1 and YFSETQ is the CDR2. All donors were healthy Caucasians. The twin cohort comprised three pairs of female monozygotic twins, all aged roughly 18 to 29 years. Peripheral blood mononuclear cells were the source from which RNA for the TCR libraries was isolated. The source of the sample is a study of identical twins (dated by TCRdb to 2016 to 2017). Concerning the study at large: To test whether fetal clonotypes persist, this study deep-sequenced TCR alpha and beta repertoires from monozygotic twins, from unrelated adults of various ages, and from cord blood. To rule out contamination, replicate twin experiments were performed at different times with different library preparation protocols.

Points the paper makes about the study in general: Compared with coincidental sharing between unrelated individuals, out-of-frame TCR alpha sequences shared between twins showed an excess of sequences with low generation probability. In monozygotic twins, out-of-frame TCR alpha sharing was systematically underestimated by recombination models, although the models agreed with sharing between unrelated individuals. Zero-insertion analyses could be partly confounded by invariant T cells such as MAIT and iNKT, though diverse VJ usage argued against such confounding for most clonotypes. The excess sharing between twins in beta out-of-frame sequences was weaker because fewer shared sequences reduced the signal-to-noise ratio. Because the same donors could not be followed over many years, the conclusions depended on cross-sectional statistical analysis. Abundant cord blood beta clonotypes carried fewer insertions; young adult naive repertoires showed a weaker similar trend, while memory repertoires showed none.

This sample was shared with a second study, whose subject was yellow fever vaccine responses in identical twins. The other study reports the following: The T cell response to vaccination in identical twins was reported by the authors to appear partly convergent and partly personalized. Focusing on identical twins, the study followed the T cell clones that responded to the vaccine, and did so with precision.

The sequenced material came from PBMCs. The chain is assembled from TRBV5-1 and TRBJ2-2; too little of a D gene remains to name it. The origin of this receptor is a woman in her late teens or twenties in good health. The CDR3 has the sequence CANSLASLPNTGELFF. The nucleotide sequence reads TGCGCCAACAGCTTGGCCTCTCTACCCAACACCGGGGAGCTGTTTTTT.